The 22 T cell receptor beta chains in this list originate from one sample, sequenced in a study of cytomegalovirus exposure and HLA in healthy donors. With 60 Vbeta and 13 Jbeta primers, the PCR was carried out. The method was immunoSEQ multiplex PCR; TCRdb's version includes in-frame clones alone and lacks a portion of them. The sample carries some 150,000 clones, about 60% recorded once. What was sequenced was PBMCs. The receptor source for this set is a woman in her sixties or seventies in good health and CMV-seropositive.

The CDR3: CASSPLDSRSNYGYTF. The CDR3, as DNA: TGTGCCAGCAGCCCCCTGGACAGCCGATCTAACTATGGCTACACCTTC. V is TRBV9 and J is TRBJ1-2; D is possibly TRBD1 (6 bases). V was trimmed by 4 bases and J by 0 bases, leaving 16 bases between them. The germline V gene has CDR1 SGDLS and CDR2 YYNGEE. The CDR3 is made up of 16 amino acids.

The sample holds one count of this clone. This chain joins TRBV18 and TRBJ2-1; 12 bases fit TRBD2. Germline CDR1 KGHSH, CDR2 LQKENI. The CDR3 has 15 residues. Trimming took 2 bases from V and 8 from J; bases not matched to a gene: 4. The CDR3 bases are TGTGCCAGCTCACCAGCTAGCGGGAGGGGATATGAGCAGTTCTTC. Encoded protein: CASSPASGRGYEQFF.

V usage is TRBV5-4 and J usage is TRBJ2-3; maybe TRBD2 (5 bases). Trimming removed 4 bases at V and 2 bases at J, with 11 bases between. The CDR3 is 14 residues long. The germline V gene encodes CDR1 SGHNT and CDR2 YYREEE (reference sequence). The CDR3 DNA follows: TGTGCCAGCAGCCCAATTAGCGCCACAGATACGCAGTATTTT. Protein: CASSPISATDTQYF.

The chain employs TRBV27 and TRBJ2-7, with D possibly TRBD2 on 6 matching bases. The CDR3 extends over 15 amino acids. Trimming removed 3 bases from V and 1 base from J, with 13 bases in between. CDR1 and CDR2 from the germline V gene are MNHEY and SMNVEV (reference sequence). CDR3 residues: CASSLGTFFSYEQYF. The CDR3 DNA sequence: TGTGCCAGCAGTTTGGGGACTTTCTTTTCCTACGAGCAGTACTTC.

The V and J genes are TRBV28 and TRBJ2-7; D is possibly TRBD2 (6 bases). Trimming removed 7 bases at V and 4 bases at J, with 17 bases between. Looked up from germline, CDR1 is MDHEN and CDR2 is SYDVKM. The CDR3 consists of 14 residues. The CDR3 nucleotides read TGTGCCAGCACCCTATCCAGTGGGAGGTACGAGCAGTACTTC. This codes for CASTLSSGRYEQYF.

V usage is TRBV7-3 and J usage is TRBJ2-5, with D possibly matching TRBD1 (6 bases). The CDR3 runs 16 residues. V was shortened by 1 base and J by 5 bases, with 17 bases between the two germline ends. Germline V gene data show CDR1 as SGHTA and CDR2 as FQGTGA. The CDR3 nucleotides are TGTGCCAGCAGCTTAAGTCGCAGGGGCAATGGGGAGACCCAGTACTTC. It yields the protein CASSLSRRGNGETQYF.

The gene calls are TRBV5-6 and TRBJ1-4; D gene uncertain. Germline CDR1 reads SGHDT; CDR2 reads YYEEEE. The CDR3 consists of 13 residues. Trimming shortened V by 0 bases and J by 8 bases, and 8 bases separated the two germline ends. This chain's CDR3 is CASSLVGGEKLFF. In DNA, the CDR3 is TGTGCCAGCAGCTTGGTAGGAGGCGAAAAACTGTTTTTT.

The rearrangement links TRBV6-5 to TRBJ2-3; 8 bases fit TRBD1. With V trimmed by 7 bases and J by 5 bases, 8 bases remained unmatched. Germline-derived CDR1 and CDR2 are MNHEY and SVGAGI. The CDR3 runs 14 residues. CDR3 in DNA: TGTGCCAGCACCCAGACAGGGGCCATAGATACGCAGTATTTT. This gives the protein CASTQTGAIDTQYF.

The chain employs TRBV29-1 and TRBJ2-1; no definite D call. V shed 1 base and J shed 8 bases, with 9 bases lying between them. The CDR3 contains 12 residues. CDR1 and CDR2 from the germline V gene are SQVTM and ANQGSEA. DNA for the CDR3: TGCAGCGTTGAAGGGCAGCAGGATGAGCAGTTCTTC. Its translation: CSVEGQQDEQFF.

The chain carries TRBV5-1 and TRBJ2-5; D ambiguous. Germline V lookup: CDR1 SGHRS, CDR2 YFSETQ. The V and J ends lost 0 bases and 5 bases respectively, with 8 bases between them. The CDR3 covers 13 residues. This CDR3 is CASSLGTEETQYF. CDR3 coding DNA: TGCGCCAGCAGCTTGGGTACAGAGGAGACCCAGTACTTC.

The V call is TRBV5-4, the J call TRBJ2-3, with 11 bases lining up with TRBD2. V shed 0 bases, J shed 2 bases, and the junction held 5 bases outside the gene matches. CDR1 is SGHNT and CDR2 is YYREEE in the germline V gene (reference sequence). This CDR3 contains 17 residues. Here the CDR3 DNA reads TGTGCCAGCAGCTTGGGTCTAGCGGGAGGTCCCACAGATACGCAGTATTTT. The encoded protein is CASSLGLAGGPTDTQYF.

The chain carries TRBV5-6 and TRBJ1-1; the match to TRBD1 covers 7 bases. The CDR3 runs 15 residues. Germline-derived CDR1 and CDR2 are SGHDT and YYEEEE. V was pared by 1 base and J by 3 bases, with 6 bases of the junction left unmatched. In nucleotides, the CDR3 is TGTGCCAGCAGCTTGATTGACAGGGTGGACACTGAAGCTTTCTTT. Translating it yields CASSLIDRVDTEAFF.

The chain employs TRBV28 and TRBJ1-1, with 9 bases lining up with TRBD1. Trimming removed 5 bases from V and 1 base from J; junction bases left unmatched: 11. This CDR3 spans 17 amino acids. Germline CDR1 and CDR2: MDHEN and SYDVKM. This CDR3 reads CASSLPGTGLRNTEAFF. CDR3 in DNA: TGTGCCAGCAGTCTTCCCGGGACAGGGTTGCGGAACACTGAAGCTTTCTTT.

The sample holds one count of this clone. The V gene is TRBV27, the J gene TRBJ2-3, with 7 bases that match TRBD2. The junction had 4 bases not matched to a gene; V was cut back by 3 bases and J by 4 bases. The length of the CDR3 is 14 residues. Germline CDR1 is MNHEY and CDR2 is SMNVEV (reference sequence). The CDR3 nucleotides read TGTGCCAGCAGTTTCCGGGGGGTGGCAGATACGCAGTATTTT. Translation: CASSFRGVADTQYF.

The CDR3 reads CASSFLAGGRNEQFF. CDR3 nucleotide sequence: TGCGCCAGCAGCTTTCTAGCGGGAGGGCGCAATGAGCAGTTCTTC. The V gene is TRBV5-1, the J gene TRBJ2-1, with 12 bases aligning to TRBD2. Unmatched junction bases numbered 3, after V lost 2 bases and J lost 6 bases. Germline CDR1 is SGHRS and CDR2 is YFSETQ. The CDR3 contains 15 residues.

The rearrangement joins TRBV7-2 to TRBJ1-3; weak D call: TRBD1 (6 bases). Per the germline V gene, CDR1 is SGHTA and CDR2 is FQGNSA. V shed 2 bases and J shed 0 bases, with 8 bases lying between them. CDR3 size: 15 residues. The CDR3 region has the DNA TGTGCCAGCAGCTTAACAGGGAGCTCTGGAAACACCATATATTTT. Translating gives CASSLTGSSGNTIYF.

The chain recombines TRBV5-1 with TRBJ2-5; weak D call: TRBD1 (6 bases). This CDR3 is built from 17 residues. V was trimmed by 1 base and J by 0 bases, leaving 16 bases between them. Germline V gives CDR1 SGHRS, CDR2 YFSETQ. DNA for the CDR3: TGCGCCAGCAGCTTGTTCTCACTACAGGGCTACCAAGAGACCCAGTACTTC. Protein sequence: CASSLFSLQGYQETQYF.

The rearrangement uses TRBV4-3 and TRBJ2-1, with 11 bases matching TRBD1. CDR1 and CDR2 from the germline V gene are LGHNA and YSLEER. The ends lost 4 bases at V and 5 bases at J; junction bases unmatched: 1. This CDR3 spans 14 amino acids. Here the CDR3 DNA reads TGCGCCAGCAGCCGGGGACAGGGGGACAATGAGCAGTTCTTC. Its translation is CASSRGQGDNEQFF.

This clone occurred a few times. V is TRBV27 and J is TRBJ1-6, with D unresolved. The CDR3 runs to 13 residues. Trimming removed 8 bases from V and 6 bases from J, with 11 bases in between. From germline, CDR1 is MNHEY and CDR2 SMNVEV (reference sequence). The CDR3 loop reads CASATFINSPLHF. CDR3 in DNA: TGTGCCAGCGCTACCTTCATTAATTCACCCCTCCACTTT.

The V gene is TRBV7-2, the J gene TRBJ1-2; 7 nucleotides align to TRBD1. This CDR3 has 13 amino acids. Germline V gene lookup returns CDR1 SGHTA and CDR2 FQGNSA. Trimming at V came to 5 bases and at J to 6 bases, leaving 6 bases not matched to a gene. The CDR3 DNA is TGTGCCAGCAGCCTGACAGGGATCAATGGCTACACCTTC. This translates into CASSLTGINGYTF.

In DNA, the CDR3 is TGTGCCAGCGAGCGGGAGAGGTCCGGGGAGCTGTTTTTT. The encoded protein is CASERERSGELFF. The V and J genes are TRBV2 and TRBJ2-2; 8 bases agree with TRBD2. The CDR3 has 13 amino acids. CDR1 SNHLY and CDR2 FYNNEI come from the germline V gene. V dropped 8 bases and J dropped 6; count of bases not matched to a gene: 5.

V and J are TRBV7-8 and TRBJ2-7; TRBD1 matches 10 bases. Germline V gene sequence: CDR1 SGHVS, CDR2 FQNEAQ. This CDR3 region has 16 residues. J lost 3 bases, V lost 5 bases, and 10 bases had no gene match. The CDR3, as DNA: TGTGCCAGCAGCCAACGGCCGGGACAGGGGCACTACGAGCAGTACTTC. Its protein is CASSQRPGQGHYEQYF.